This T cell receptor (beta chain) was found in a study of blood T cell repertoires in COVID-19. The CDR3 sequence is 18 residues long. The germline V gene encodes CDR1 ENHRY and CDR2 SYGVKD. With V trimmed by 8 bases and J by 2 bases, 20 bases remained unmatched. Produced via immunoSEQ multiplex PCR; TCRdb's table is partial and in-frame only. The sample lists about 100,000 clones; around 85% were seen once. The chain recombines TRBV10-3 with TRBJ2-7; 8 bases fit TRBD1. The source is a human donor in a cohort sampled during active COVID-19. The source material was peripheral blood. CDR3 DNA: TGTGCCATCGGGACAGGTATAGACCAGGGTGGTACCACCTACGAGCAGTACTTC. Its protein product is CAIGTGIDQGGTTYEQYF.